This T cell receptor beta chain is from a study of T cells in Graves' hyperthyroidism and ophthalmopathy. The V gene end was trimmed by 5 bases and the J gene end by 3 bases; junction bases not matched to a gene: 19. The CDR3 contains 19 residues. Germline assignment: CDR1 MNHNS and CDR2 SASEGT. The investigators amplified TCR beta CDR3 regions from RNA transcripts. First-round RT-PCR targeting the TCR CDR3 was performed with the HTBI primer set. In TCRdb, the multiplex PCR reads were re-called with MiXCR into one record per CDR3 protein. The data show around 700,000 distinct CDR3 sequences, with approximately 18% seen just once and 15% to 20% held by the top ten.

The sequencing input was blood. The J gene is TRBJ1-5, the V gene TRBV6-1; 7 positions agree with TRBD1. This receptor was obtained from a woman aged 45-65 years with Graves' hyperthyroidism that later progressed to Graves' ophthalmopathy. As DNA, the CDR3 is TGTGCCAGCAGTCCAGAAGGGACAGAAAACCCTGGAGCCAATCAGCCCCAGCATTTT. Translating gives CASSPEGTENPGANQPQHF.